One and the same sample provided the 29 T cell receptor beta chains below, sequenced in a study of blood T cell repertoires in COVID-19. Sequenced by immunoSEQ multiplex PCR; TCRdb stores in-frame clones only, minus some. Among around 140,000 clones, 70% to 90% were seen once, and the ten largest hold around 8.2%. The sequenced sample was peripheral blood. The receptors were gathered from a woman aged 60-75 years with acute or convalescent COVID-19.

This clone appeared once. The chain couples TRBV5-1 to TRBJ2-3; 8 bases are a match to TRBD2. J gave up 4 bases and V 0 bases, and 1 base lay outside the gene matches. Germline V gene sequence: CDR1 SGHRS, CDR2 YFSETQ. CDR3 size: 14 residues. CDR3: CASSLDGGADTQYF. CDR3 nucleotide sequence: TGCGCCAGCAGCTTGGACGGGGGGGCAGATACGCAGTATTTT.

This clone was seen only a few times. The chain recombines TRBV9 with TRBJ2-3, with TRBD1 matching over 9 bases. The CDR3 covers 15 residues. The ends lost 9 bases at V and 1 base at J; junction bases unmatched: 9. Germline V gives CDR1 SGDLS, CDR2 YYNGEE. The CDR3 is CATSQGAWGTDTQYF. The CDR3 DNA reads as TGTGCCACCTCACAGGGGGCCTGGGGCACAGATACGCAGTATTTT.

The chain's CDR3 is CASSPRTGQETQYF. CDR3 sequence (DNA): TGCGCCAGCAGCCCGAGGACAGGACAAGAGACCCAGTACTTC. J is TRBJ2-5 and V is TRBV5-1; TRBD1 matches 7 bases. J gave up 2 bases and V 4 bases, and 5 bases lay outside the gene matches. CDR3 length: 14 residues. Germline CDR1 reads SGHRS; CDR2 reads YFSETQ.

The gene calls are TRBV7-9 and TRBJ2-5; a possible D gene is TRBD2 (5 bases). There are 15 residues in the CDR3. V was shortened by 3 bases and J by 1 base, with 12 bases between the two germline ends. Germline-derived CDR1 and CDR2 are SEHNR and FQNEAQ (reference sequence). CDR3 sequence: CASSFSDGLQETQYF. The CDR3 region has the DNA TGTGCCAGCAGCTTTTCGGACGGACTCCAAGAGACCCAGTACTTC.

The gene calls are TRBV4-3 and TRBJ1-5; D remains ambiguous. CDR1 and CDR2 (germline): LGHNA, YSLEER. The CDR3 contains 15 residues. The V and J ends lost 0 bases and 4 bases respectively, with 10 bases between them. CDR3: CASSQDHNSNQPQHF. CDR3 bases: TGCGCCAGCAGCCAAGATCATAACAGTAATCAGCCCCAGCATTTT.

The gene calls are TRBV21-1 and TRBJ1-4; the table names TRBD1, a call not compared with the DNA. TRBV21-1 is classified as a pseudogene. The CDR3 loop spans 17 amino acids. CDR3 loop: CARTLKIGTAEGGKLFF. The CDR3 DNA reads TGTGCCAGGACCCTCAAGATCGGGACAGCCGAAGGGGGAAAACTGTTTTTT.

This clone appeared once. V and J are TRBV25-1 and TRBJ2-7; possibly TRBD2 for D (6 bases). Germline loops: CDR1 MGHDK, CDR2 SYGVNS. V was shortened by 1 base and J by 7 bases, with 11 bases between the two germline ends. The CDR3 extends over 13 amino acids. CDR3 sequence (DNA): TGTGCCAGCAGTGAATTGGAGGAGGGGGAGCAGTACTTC. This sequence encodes CASSELEEGEQYF.

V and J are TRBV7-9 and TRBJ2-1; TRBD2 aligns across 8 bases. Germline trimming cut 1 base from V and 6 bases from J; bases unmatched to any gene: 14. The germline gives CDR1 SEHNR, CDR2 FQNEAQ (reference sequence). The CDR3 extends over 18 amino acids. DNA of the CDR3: TGTGCCAGCAGCTTAGGTATAGGAGCGGGGGTTCATCCCAATGAGCAGTTCTTC. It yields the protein CASSLGIGAGVHPNEQFF.

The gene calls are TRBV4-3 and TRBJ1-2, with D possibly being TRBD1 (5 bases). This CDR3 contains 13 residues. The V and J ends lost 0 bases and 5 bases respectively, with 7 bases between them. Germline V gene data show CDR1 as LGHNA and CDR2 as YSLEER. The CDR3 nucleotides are TGCGCCAGCAGCCAAGAGGGACTTTATGGCTACACCTTC. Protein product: CASSQEGLYGYTF.

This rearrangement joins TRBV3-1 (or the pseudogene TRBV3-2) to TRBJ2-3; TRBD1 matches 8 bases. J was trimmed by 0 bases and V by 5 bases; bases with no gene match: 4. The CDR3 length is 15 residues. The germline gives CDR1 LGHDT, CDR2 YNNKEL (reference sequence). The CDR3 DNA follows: TGTGCCAGCAGCAAGACAGGGGTTAGCACAGATACGCAGTATTTT. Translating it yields CASSKTGVSTDTQYF.

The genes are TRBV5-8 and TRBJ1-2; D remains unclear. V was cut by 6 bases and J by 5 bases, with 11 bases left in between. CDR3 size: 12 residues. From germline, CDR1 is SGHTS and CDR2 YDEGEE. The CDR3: CASTFQWYGYTF. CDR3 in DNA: TGTGCCAGCACCTTCCAGTGGTATGGCTACACCTTC.

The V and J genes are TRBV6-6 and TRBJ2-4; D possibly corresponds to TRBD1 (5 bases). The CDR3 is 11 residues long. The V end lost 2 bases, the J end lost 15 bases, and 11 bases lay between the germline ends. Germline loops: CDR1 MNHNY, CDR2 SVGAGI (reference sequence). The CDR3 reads CASSYAEQGYF. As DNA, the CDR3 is TGTGCCAGCAGTTACGCCGAGCAGGGGTACTTC.

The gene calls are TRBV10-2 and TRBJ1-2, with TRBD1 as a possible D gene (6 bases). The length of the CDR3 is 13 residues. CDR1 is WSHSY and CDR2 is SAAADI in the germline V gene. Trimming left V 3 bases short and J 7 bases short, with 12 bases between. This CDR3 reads CASSEYRGSGYTF. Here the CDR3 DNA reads TGCGCCAGCAGTGAATATAGGGGGTCTGGCTACACCTTC.

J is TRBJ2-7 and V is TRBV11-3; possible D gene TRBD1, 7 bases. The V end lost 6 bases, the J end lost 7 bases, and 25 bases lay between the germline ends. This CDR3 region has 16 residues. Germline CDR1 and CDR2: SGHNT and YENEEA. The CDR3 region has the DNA TGTGCCAGCAGGGAAGAAGGAGGGACAGCGACTGGGGAGCAGTACTTC. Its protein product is CASREEGGTATGEQYF.

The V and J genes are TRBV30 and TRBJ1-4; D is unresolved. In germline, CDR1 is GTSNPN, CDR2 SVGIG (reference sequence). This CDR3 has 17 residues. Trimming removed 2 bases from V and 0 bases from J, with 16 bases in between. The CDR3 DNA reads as TGTGCCTGGAGTAGTTTAGGGAGGAAAGCAACTAATGAAAAACTGTTTTTT. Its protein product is CAWSSLGRKATNEKLFF. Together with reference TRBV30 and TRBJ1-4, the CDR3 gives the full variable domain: SQTIHQWPATLVQPVGSPLSLECTVEGTSNPNLYWYRQAAGRGLQLLFYSVGIGQISSEVPQNLSASRPQDRQFILSSKKLLLSDSGFYLCAWSSLGRKATNEKLFFGSGTQLSVL.

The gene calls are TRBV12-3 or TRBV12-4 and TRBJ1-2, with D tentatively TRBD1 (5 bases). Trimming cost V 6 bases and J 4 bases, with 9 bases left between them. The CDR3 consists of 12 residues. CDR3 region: CASRHDSYGYTF. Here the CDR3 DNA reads TGTGCCAGCAGACATGACAGCTATGGCTACACCTTC.

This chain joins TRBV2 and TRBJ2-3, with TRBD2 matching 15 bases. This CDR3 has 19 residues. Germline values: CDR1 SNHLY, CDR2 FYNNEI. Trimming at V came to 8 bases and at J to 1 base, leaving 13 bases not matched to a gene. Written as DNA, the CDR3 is TGTGCCAGCCGCAAAGGGGGACTAGCGGGGGGAACGGGCACAGATACGCAGTATTTT. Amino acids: CASRKGGLAGGTGTDTQYF.

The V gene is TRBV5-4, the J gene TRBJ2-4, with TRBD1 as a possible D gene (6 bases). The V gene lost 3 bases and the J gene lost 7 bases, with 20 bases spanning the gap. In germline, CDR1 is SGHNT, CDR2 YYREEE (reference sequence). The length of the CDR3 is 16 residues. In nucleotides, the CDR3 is TGTGCCAGCAGCTCGCAACAGGGAAGGGGTACGAACATTCAGTACTTC. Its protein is CASSSQQGRGTNIQYF.

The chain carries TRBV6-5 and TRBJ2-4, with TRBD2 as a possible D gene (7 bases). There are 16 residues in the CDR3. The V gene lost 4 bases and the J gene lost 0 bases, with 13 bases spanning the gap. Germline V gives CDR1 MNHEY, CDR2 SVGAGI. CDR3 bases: TGTGCCAGCAGTTCGGGGGGCTTTCTAGCCAAAAACATTCAGTACTTC. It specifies CASSSGGFLAKNIQYF.

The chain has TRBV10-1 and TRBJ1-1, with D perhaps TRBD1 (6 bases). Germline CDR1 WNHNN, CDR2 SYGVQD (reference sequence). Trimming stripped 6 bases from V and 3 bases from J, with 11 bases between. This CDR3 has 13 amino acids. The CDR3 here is CASRRTVYTEAFF. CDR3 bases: TGCGCCAGCAGACGGACAGTTTACACTGAAGCTTTCTTT.

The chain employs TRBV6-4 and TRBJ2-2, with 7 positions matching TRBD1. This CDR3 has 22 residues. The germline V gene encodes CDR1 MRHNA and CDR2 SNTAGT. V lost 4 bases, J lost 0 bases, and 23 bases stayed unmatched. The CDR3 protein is CASSASMVRFFRQGTNTGELFF. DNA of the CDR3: TGTGCCAGCAGTGCCTCGATGGTCCGATTTTTTAGACAGGGTACGAACACCGGGGAGCTGTTTTTT.

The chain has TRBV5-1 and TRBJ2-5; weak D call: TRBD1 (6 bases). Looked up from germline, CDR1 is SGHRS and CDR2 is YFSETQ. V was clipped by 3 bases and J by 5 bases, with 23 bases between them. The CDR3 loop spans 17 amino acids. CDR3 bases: TGCGCCAGCAGCTCGGGTCTTGCAGGGGCCCTCCGGGAGACCCAGTACTTC. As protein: CASSSGLAGALRETQYF. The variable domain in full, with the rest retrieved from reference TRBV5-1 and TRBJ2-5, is KAGVTQTPRYLIKTRGQQVTLSCSPISGHRSVSWYQQTPGQGLQFLFEYFSETQRNKGNFPGRFSGRQFSNSRSEMNVSTLELGDSALYLCASSSGLAGALRETQYFGPGTRLLVL.

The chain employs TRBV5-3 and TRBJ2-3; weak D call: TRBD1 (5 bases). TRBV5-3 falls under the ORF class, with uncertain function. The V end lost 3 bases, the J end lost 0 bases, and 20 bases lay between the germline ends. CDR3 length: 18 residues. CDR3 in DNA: TGTGCCAGAAGCTCGAATTTCCAGGGATTCGCTAGCACAGATACGCAGTATTTT. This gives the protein CARSSNFQGFASTDTQYF.

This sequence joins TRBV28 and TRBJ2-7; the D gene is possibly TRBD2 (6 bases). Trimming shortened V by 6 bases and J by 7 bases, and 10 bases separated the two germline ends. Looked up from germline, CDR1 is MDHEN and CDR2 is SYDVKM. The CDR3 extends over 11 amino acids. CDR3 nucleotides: TGTGCCAGCAGCCCGACTAGGGAGCAGTACTTC. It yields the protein CASSPTREQYF.

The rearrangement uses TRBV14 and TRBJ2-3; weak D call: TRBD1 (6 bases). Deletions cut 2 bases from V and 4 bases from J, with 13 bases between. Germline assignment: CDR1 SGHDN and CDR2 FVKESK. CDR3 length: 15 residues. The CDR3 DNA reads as TGTGCCAGCAGCCAACGGGACATACTATCAGATACGCAGTATTTT. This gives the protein CASSQRDILSDTQYF.

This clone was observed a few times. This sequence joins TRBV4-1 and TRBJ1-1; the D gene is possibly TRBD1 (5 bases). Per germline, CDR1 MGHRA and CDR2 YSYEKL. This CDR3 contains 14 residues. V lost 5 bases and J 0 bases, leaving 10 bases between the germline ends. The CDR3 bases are TGCGCCAGCAGCTTTGACAGTATGAACACTGAAGCTTTCTTT. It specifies CASSFDSMNTEAFF.

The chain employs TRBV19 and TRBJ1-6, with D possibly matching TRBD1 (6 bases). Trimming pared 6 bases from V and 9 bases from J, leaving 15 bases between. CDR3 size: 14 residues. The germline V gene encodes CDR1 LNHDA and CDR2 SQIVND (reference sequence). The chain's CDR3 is CASRKDSRASPLHF. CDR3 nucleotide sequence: TGTGCCAGTAGGAAGGACAGCCGAGCTTCACCCCTCCACTTT. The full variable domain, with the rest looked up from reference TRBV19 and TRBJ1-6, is DGGITQSPKYLFRKEGQNVTLSCEQNLNHDAMYWYRQDPGQGLRLIYYSQIVNDFQKGDIAEGYSVSREKKESFPLTVTSAQKNPTAFYLCASRKDSRASPLHFGNGTRLTVT.

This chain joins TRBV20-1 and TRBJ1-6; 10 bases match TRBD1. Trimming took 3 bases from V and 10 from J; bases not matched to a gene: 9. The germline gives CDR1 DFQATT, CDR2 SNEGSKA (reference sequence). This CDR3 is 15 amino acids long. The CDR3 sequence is CSASGLDRGSSPLHF. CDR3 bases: TGCAGTGCTAGTGGGCTGGACAGGGGGTCGTCACCCCTCCACTTT.

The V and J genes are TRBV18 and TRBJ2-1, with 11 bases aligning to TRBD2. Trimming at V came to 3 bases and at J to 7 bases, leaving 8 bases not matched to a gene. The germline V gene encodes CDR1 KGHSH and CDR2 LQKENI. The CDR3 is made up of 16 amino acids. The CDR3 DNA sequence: TGTGCCAGCTCACCCGTCGCTAGCGGGGGGCGGAATGAGCAGTTCTTC. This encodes CASSPVASGGRNEQFF.